This T cell receptor beta chain was retrieved from a study of cytomegalovirus exposure and HLA in healthy donors. About the study: An earlier analysis found 100 million or so unique TCR beta sequences from around 180 million T cells.

Germline trimming cut 2 bases from V and 5 bases from J; bases unmatched to any gene: 9. Per the germline V gene, CDR1 is MNHNS and CDR2 is SASEGT. This CDR3 has 16 amino acids. With 60 Vbeta and 13 Jbeta primers, the PCR was carried out. Repertoires were generated with immunoSEQ multiplex PCR, while TCRdb's copy carries only in-frame clones and drops some. Among about 140,000 clones listed, around 80% were seen once. Turning to this clone: Antigen specificity is unknown.

Regarding the study as a whole: Within a later analysis, the majority of CMV-associated TCR beta chains appeared HLA-restricted. Earlier analysis looked at TCR beta V segments, and most were productive about 90% or about 30% of the time. It was around 160 TCR beta chains that were listed as cytomegalovirus-associated.

The chain joins TRBV6-1 to TRBJ2-1; TRBD1 aligns across 7 bases. Specimen: PBMCs. This sequence originates from a man aged 18 to 30 in good health and CMV-seropositive. This chain's CDR3 is CASSERGTGADNEQFF. The CDR3, as DNA: TGTGCCAGCAGTGAAAGGGGAACAGGGGCCGACAATGAGCAGTTCTTC.